The clone carrying this TCR beta chain was found many times. As yet, its antigen is unknown. The data were taken from a study of early T cells in non-severe SARS-CoV-2 infection. The overall study: Unpaired chains resulted from sequencing bulk RNA of unsorted whole blood. Findings of the study overall: There was a bias toward anti-spike CD8 responses in VDJdb matching, which missed private and CD4 specificities.

Germline V gene lookup returns CDR1 DFQATT and CDR2 SNEGSKA (reference sequence). The CDR3 is 15 residues long. Trimming removed 0 bases from V and 1 base from J, with 12 bases in between. Individual cDNA molecules each received unique molecular identifiers attached to them. Each CDR3 protein is one row after TCRdb ran MiXCR on the 5' RACE reads. The data hold some 54,000 distinct CDR3 sequences, with 8% to 13% observed a single time. This sequence was found in an adult who was a healthcare worker with PCR-confirmed SARS-CoV-2 infection or an uninfected control (not recorded which). The specimen was whole blood. This chain links TRBV20-1 with TRBJ1-2; D is undetermined. The CDR3 protein is CSARDLAGNNYGYTF. CDR3 sequence (DNA): TGCAGTGCTAGAGATCTAGCGGGGAATAACTATGGCTACACCTTC.